This T cell receptor beta chain was found in a study of blood T cell repertoires in COVID-19. Whole-study context: Sources were T cells, B-cell-depleted T cells, or PBMCs; the material itself was cDNA or gDNA.

V shed 5 bases and J 1 base; nucleotides not matched to a gene: 5. This CDR3 region has 15 residues. In germline, CDR1 is SNHLY, CDR2 FYNNEI. Assay: immunoSEQ multiplex PCR; the TCRdb copy retains only in-frame clones and omits some. The sample yields 360,000 or so clones, 83% seen once. Recovered Cohort 3 donors showed two negative PCRs, clearance, or symptom resolution. V gene TRBV2 combines with J gene TRBJ1-1; 9 bases are a match to TRBD1. This sequence was found in a woman aged 50 to 65 who had recovered from COVID-19. The specimen sequenced was PBMCs or T cells enriched from blood (not recorded which). The CDR3: CASSPGQGGNTEAFF. DNA of the CDR3: TGTGCCAGCAGTCCGGGACAGGGCGGGAACACTGAAGCTTTCTTT.